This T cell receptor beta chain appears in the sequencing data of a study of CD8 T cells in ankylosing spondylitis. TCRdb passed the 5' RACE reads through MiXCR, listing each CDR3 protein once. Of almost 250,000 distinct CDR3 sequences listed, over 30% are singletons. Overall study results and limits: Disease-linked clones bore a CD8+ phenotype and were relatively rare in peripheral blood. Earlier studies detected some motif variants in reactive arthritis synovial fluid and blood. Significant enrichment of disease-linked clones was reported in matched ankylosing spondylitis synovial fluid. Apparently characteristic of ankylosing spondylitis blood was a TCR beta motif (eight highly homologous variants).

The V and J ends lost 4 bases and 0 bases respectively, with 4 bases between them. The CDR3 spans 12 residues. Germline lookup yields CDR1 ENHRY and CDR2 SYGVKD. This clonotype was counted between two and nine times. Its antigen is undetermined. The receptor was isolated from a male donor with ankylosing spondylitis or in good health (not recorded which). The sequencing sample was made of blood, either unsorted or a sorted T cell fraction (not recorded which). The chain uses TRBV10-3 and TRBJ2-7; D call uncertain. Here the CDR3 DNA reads TGTGCCATCAGTGGGAGCTCCTACGAGCAGTACTTC. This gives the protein CAISGSSYEQYF.